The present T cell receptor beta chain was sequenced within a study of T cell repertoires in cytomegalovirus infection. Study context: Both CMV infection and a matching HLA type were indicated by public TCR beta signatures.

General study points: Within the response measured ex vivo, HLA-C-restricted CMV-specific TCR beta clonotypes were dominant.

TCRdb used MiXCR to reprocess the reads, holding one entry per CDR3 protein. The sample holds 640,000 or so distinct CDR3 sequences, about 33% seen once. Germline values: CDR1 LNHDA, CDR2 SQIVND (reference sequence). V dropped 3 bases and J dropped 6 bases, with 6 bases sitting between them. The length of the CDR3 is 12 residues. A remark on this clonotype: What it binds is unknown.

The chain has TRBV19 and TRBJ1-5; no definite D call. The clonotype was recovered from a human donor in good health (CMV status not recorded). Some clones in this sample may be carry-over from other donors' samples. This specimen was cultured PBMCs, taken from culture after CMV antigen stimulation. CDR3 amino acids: CASSMSSQPQHF. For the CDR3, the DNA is TGTGCCAGTAGTATGAGCTCTCAGCCCCAGCATTTT.